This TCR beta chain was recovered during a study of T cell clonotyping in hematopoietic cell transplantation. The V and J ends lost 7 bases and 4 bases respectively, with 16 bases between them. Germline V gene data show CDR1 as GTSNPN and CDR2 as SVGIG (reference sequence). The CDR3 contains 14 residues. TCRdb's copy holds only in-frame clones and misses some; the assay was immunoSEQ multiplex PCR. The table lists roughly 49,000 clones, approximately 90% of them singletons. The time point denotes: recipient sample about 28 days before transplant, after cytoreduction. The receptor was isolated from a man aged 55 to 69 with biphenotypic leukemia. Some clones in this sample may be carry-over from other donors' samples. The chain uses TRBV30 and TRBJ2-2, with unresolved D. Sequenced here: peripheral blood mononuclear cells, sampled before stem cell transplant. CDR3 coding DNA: TGTGCCTACCTGATGGAAGATAGCACCGGGGAGCTGTTTTTT. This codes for CAYLMEDSTGELFF.